Below, 26 T cell receptor beta chains from the same sample are listed, as sequenced in a study of blood T cells in healthy people across ages. The second PCR ran roughly 6 to 11 cycles with a sample-barcoded 5' primer and J-beta primers. One entry per CDR3 protein, called by TCRdb with MiXCR from the 5' RACE reads. The sample carries hundreds of thousands of distinct CDR3 sequences, 21% recorded once. The sequenced material came from blood. The receptor set was obtained from a man between 65 and 85 years old in good health.

The genes are TRBV6-5 and TRBJ2-1; 8 bases align to TRBD2. The V and J ends lost 5 bases and 9 bases, in that order; junction bases with no gene match: 12. Germline assignment: CDR1 MNHEY and CDR2 SVGAGI. The CDR3 is 15 residues long. Written as DNA, the CDR3 is TGTGCCAGCAGTCCAGGGACTAGTCTCTATGGTGAGCAGTTCTTC. This translates into CASSPGTSLYGEQFF.

There are many counts of this clonotype. At one boundary the junction diverges from the germline segment, which might be a read error. The V call is TRBV12-3 or TRBV12-4, the J call TRBJ2-6; D may be TRBD2 (6 bases). The CDR3 consists of 16 residues. CDR3 DNA: TGTGCCAGCAACCCTACCCGGGGGTCTGGGGCCAACGTCCTGGCTTTC. This sequence encodes CASNPTRGSGANVLAF.

This clonotype came up a few times. The chain links TRBV7-2 to TRBJ2-1, with 7 bases lining up with TRBD2. CDR1 is SGHTA, CDR2 FQGNSA, per germline. This CDR3 contains 15 residues. Losses at the gene ends were 3 bases for V and 5 bases for J; bases not matched to a gene: 7. This chain's CDR3 is CASSLSIAGDNEQFF. The CDR3 region has the DNA TGTGCCAGCAGCTTGAGTATAGCGGGCGACAATGAGCAGTTCTTC.

This clonotype was picked up a small number of times. V gene TRBV11-1 combines with J gene TRBJ2-2, with a tentative D call TRBD2 (6 bases). Trimming took 1 base from V and 6 from J, leaving 6 bases between them. CDR1 SGHAT and CDR2 FQDESV come from the germline V gene (reference sequence). The CDR3 sequence is 13 residues long. This CDR3 is CASSLGLAGELFF. The CDR3 region has the DNA TGTGCCAGCAGCTTAGGACTAGCCGGGGAGCTGTTTTTT.

V is TRBV7-6 and J is TRBJ1-5, with 12 nucleotides matching TRBD1. Germline CDR1 and CDR2: SGHVS and FNYEAQ. Losses at the gene ends were 5 bases for V and 7 bases for J; bases not matched to a gene: 3. The CDR3 is made up of 14 amino acids. CDR3 in DNA: TGTGCCAGCAGCAGCGGGACAGGGGGCCAGCCCCAGCATTTT. Amino acid sequence: CASSSGTGGQPQHF.

On this clonotype: A read error may produce the germline difference seen at one junction end. The rearrangement joins TRBV4-1 to TRBJ2-7; D unresolved. This CDR3 spans 15 amino acids. The germline CDR1 and CDR2 sequences are MGHRA and YSYEKL. DNA for the CDR3: TGCGCCAGCGGCCAAGATAGGGCGCAGGTTTACGAGCAGTACTTC. This gives the protein CASGQDRAQVYEQYF.

This chain connects TRBV20-1 to TRBJ2-1; D might be TRBD1 or TRBD2, each matching 5 bases. TRBJ2-5 explains the end of the DNA better; the J call may be wrong. Germline CDR1 and CDR2: DFQATT and SNEGSKA (reference sequence). The CDR3 is made up of 11 amino acids. The CDR3 DNA sequence: TGCAGTGGGCAGGGAGACGAGACCCAGTACTTC. Translating gives CSGQGDETQYF.

The chain has TRBV3-1 and TRBJ2-1; TRBD2 aligns across 12 bases. The length of the CDR3 is 18 residues. The germline V gene has CDR1 LGHDT and CDR2 YNNKEL (reference sequence). The ends lost 4 bases at V and 0 bases at J; junction bases unmatched: 7. The CDR3 DNA sequence: TGTGCCAGCAGCCGGGGACTAGCGGGCCCGAGCTCCTACAATGAGCAGTTCTTC. Its protein is CASSRGLAGPSSYNEQFF.

About this clonotype: Without the conserved terminal phenylalanine or tryptophan, this CDR3 likely stems from a read error. The chain links TRBV5-6 to TRBJ2-1; TRBD2 is a possible D gene (6 bases). The CDR3 contains 15 residues. Germline CDR1 reads SGHDT; CDR2 reads YYEEEE. Trimming cost V 1 base and J 8 bases, with 16 bases left between them. The CDR3 sequence is CASSLPGLILHEQFL. In DNA form, the CDR3 reads TGTGCCAGCAGCTTGCCGGGACTTATTCTCCATGAGCAGTTCCTC.

This clonotype was seen more than once but under ten times. The chain uses TRBV14 and TRBJ2-5; 7 nucleotides agree with TRBD1. The CDR3 is 14 residues long. The trim removed 1 base at V and 11 bases at J, leaving 10 bases unmatched. Germline CDR1 is SGHDN and CDR2 is FVKESK. CDR3 residues: CASSQVQGTGEQYF. The DNA for the CDR3 is TGTGCCAGCAGCCAAGTTCAGGGCACAGGGGAGCAGTACTTC.

Turning to this clonotype: Given the absence of the conserved phenylalanine or tryptophan at the CDR3 end, a read error is likely. This chain links TRBV20-1 with TRBJ2-4; D is perhaps TRBD1 (6 bases). Germline CDR1 reads DFQATT; CDR2 reads SNEGSKA (reference sequence). The CDR3 covers 14 residues. The DNA of the CDR3 is TGCGGTGCTAGAGAAACAGGGGCCAAAAACATTCAGTACCTC. Its protein product is CGARETGAKNIQYL.

The V call is TRBV18, the J call TRBJ1-1, with 10 positions matching TRBD1. This CDR3 comprises 15 residues. CDR1 and CDR2 from the germline V gene are KGHSH and LQKENI. Losses at the gene ends were 6 bases for V and 3 bases for J; bases not matched to a gene: 7. CDR3 bases: TGTGCCAGCTCCCTGAGACAGGGGGCCCACACTGAAGCTTTCTTT. This translates into CASSLRQGAHTEAFF.

The CDR3 DNA follows: TGTGCCAGCAGTTCCCCACAGCTAAGGAACTACGAGCAGTACTTC. Its translation: CASSSPQLRNYEQYF. The chain carries TRBV28 and TRBJ2-7; D gene unclear. Germline assignment: CDR1 MDHEN and CDR2 SYDVKM. The CDR3 spans 15 residues. Between the trimmed V and J ends, which lost 4 bases and 3 bases, there was a span of 16 bases.

V and J are TRBV3-1 and TRBJ2-5; D might be TRBD1 (7 bases). The V end lost 4 bases, the J end lost 3 bases, and 9 bases lay between the germline ends. The CDR3 totals 13 residues. The V gene's germline CDR1 is LGHDT and CDR2 YNNKEL (reference sequence). The CDR3: CASSPRGEETQYF. CDR3 sequence (DNA): TGTGCCAGCAGCCCCAGGGGGGAAGAGACCCAGTACTTC.

This clonotype was observed a handful of times. The J gene is TRBJ2-3, the V gene TRBV29-1; 8 positions agree with TRBD1. V was pared by 8 bases and J by 6 bases, with 7 bases of the junction left unmatched. The CDR3 consists of 12 residues. Germline-derived CDR1 and CDR2 are SQVTM and ANQGSEA. The CDR3 DNA is TGCAGCTTCGGACAGGGAAGGGATACGCAGTATTTT. Its protein is CSFGQGRDTQYF.

This chain links TRBV29-1 with TRBJ2-5; D is ambiguous. This CDR3 spans 11 amino acids. Per germline, CDR1 SQVTM and CDR2 ANQGSEA. V dropped 7 bases and J dropped 5 bases, with 11 bases sitting between them. The CDR3 coding sequence is TGCAGCGCCCTGGACGCGGAGACCCAGTACTTC. Translated: CSALDAETQYF.

The V and J genes are TRBV18 and TRBJ2-1; 12 bases fit TRBD2. With 8 bases clipped from V and 7 bases from J, the junction kept 6 bases outside the gene matches. The CDR3 sequence is 14 residues long. The germline V gene encodes CDR1 KGHSH and CDR2 LQKENI. This chain's CDR3 is CASAGLAGRNEQFF. The CDR3 nucleotides are TGTGCCAGCGCCGGACTAGCGGGGAGGAATGAGCAGTTCTTC. The full variable domain, its missing parts supplied by reference TRBV18 and TRBJ2-1, is NAGVMQNPRHLVRRRGQEARLRCSPMKGHSHVYWYRQLPEEGLKFMVYLQKENIIDESGMPKERFSAEFPKEGPSILRIQQVVRGDSAAYFCASAGLAGRNEQFFGPGTRLTVL.

This clonotype was observed a handful of times. CDR3 sequence (DNA): TGTGCCAGCAGCTTCTATAAGGGCACTATCCAAGAGACCCAGTACTTC. It encodes CASSFYKGTIQETQYF. The rearrangement joins TRBV7-9 to TRBJ2-5; D is ambiguous. CDR1 is SEHNR and CDR2 is FQNEAQ in the germline V gene (reference sequence). This CDR3 has 16 residues. V shed 3 bases and J shed 1 base, with 15 bases lying between them.

The genes are TRBV10-3 and TRBJ2-5; either TRBD1 or TRBD2 may supply D (6 bases each). The J call could be wrong; TRBJ2-1 is a better fit for the DNA end. The CDR3 consists of 13 residues. Germline CDR1 is ENHRY and CDR2 is SYGVKD. CDR3 in DNA: TGTGCCACCGGCCGGGGGCCAAACAATGAGCAGTTCTTC. Amino acids: CATGRGPNNEQFF.

The chain is built from TRBV28 and TRBJ2-5; D tentatively reads TRBD1 or TRBD2 (5 bases each). The J call may be incorrect, as the DNA end agrees better with TRBJ2-7. This CDR3 region has 14 residues. Per the germline V gene, CDR1 is MDHEN and CDR2 is SYDVKM. Here the CDR3 DNA reads TGTGCCAGCAGCGCGAGGGACGGAAAGTACGAGCAGTACTTC. Translating gives CASSARDGKYEQYF.

Only a few counts were recorded for this clonotype. This chain connects TRBV29-1 to TRBJ1-2; D unclear. CDR1 is SQVTM, CDR2 ANQGSEA, per germline. Trimming shortened V by 6 bases and J by 6 bases, and 17 bases separated the two germline ends. The CDR3 length is 13 residues. The CDR3 bases are TGCAGCGTGATCGGCCTCTCATTGGATGGCTACACCTTC. Translated: CSVIGLSLDGYTF.

The chain carries TRBV7-2 and TRBJ2-3, with a tentative D call TRBD2 (6 bases). In germline, CDR1 is SGHTA, CDR2 FQGNSA. CDR3 length: 16 residues. The V gene lost 2 bases and the J gene lost 4 bases, with 16 bases spanning the gap. The CDR3 loop reads CASSLKIGLAPDTQYF. Written as DNA, the CDR3 is TGTGCCAGCAGCTTAAAAATAGGGCTAGCGCCAGATACGCAGTATTTT.

This clonotype came up once. The J gene is TRBJ1-2, the V gene TRBV20-1, with TRBD1 as a possible D gene (6 bases). V was trimmed by 6 bases and J by 7 bases, leaving 18 bases between them. Germline loops: CDR1 DFQATT, CDR2 SNEGSKA (reference sequence). CDR3 length equals 13 residues. CDR3 region: CSAQTGYNRGYTF. CDR3 nucleotides: TGCAGTGCCCAGACAGGTTATAACCGTGGCTACACCTTC.

This clonotype was seen a few times. The V and J genes are TRBV29-1 and TRBJ1-5, with D possibly being TRBD1 (5 bases). This CDR3 region has 15 residues. Germline CDR1 is SQVTM and CDR2 is ANQGSEA. V was pared by 1 base and J by 6 bases, with 16 bases between. The CDR3 DNA reads as TGCAGCGTTGAAGTTCTCAGGGTCCGGGGTCAGCCCCAGCATTTT. Translated: CSVEVLRVRGQPQHF.

In its sample, this clonotype was seen a few times. With a much larger clone just one base away, this may be a read error. The V gene is TRBV11-2, the J gene TRBJ2-5; the D gene is possibly TRBD2 (5 bases). Near its end, the DNA agrees better with TRBJ2-1, so the J call may be wrong. The CDR3 extends over 12 amino acids. Per the germline V gene, CDR1 is SGHAT and CDR2 is FQNNGV. The CDR3 DNA follows: TGTGCCAGCAGCTCAGATTCGGGAGAGCAGTTCTTC. Its translation: CASSSDSGEQFF.

This clonotype was observed at least ten times. V is TRBV4-1 and J is TRBJ2-5; TRBD1 agrees at 8 bases. This CDR3 region has 15 residues. Looked up from germline, CDR1 is MGHRA and CDR2 is YSYEKL. Trimming at V came to 0 bases and at J to 4 bases, leaving 4 bases not matched to a gene. In nucleotides, the CDR3 is TGCGCCAGCAGCCAAGAGGGGACAGGAAGAGAGACCCAGTACTTC. Its protein product is CASSQEGTGRETQYF.